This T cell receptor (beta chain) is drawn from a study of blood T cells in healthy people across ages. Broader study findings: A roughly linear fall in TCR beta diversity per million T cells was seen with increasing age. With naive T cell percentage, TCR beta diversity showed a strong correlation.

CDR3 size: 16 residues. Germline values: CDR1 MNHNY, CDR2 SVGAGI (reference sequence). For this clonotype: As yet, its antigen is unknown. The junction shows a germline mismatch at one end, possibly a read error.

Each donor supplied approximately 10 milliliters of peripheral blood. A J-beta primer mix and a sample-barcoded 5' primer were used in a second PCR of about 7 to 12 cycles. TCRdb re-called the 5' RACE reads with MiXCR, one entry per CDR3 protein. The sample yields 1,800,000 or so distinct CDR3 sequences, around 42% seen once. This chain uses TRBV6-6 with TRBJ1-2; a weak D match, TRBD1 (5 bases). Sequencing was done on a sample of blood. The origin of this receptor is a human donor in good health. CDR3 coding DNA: TGTGCCAGCAGGGCAGGAGGGGCGCAAGCTAACTATGGCTACATCTTC. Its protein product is CASRAGGAQANYGYIF.